This TCR beta chain came from a study of shared clonotypes between healthy human individuals. Study-wide points: Despite large depth, sorted-subset datasets appeared incompletely sequenced. For naive CD4 cells, roughly 5% of clonotypes were shared across a handful of donors.

Germline CDR1 SGHVS, CDR2 FNYEAQ. The CDR3 has 16 amino acids. J lost 2 bases, V lost 1 base, and 8 bases had no gene match. Notes on this clone: Its antigen is still unknown.

The repertoire was sequenced with immunoSEQ multiplex PCR; TCRdb's copy has only in-frame clones and lacks some. The profile shows 500,000 to 550,000 clones, roughly 95% of them singletons. The sequence was obtained from a woman in her twenties or thirties in good health. This chain connects TRBV7-6 to TRBJ2-7; TRBD2 aligns across 7 bases. Sequencing input: naive CD4+ T cells sorted from blood. Subset specified: CD45RA+ positively selected. The CDR3 sequence is CASSLGVRGGAYEQYF. CDR3 bases: TGTGCCAGCAGCTTAGGGGTCCGGGGAGGGGCCTACGAGCAGTACTTC. The complete variable domain, with remaining parts taken from reference TRBV7-6 and TRBJ2-7, reads GAGVSQSPRYKVTKRGQDVALRCDPISGHVSLYWYRQALGQGPEFLTYFNYEAQQDKSGLPNDRFSAERPEGSISTLTIQRTEQRDSAMYRCASSLGVRGGAYEQYFGPGTRLTVT.